This passage covers 18 T cell receptor beta chains from one sample sequenced in a study of cytomegalovirus exposure and HLA in healthy donors. A multiplex PCR was run with 60 Vbeta primers and 13 Jbeta primers. Some clones are missing from TCRdb's copy, which holds only in-frame ones; the method was immunoSEQ multiplex PCR. The profile shows about 65,000 clones, about 72% of them singletons. Sequenced sample: PBMCs. The receptors derive from a girl between 10 and 17 years old in good health and CMV-seropositive.

The rearrangement links TRBV18 to TRBJ2-5, with D perhaps matching TRBD1 (6 bases). The germline V gene has CDR1 KGHSH and CDR2 LQKENI. There are 14 residues in the CDR3. The V gene lost 3 bases and the J gene lost 5 bases, with 13 bases spanning the gap. In DNA form, the CDR3 reads TGTGCCAGCTCACCCGCGACAGGATCCGAGACCCAGTACTTC. Amino acid sequence: CASSPATGSETQYF.

The rearrangement joins TRBV28 to TRBJ2-7; 10 positions match TRBD2. The germline V gene encodes CDR1 MDHEN and CDR2 SYDVKM. The junction had 8 bases not matched to a gene; V was cut back by 8 bases and J by 4 bases. CDR3 size: 14 residues. The CDR3 protein is CASHSLAGKYEQYF. For the CDR3, the DNA is TGTGCCAGCCACTCACTAGCGGGAAAATACGAGCAGTACTTC.

As concerns this clone: Within the sample, other DNA sequences also encode this same CDR3. The J gene is TRBJ2-2, the V gene TRBV5-1; 10 bases are shared with TRBD2. Germline-derived CDR1 and CDR2 are SGHRS and YFSETQ. This CDR3 contains 16 residues. The J segment lost 1 base and the V segment lost 0 bases, leaving 0 bases of the junction unmatched. The CDR3 loop is CASSLGTSGNTGELFF. The CDR3 DNA follows: TGCGCCAGCAGCTTGGGGACTAGCGGGAACACCGGGGAGCTGTTTTTT.

In nucleotides, the CDR3 is TGTGCCAGCAGCTTGGTCGCGGGGGGCCCCTACGAGCAGTACTTC. Protein product: CASSLVAGGPYEQYF. V and J are TRBV5-7 and TRBJ2-7, with 8 bases identical to TRBD2. TRBV5-7 is an open reading frame whose function is uncertain. This CDR3 has 15 residues. With V trimmed by 0 bases and J by 2 bases, 4 bases remained unmatched.

The genes are TRBV30 and TRBJ2-2; weak D call: TRBD1 (5 bases). Germline V lookup: CDR1 GTSNPN, CDR2 SVGIG (reference sequence). The CDR3 is 14 residues long. The V end lost 0 bases, the J end lost 6 bases, and 11 bases lay between the germline ends. Here the CDR3 reads CAWSVLQGSGELFF. In nucleotides, the CDR3 is TGTGCCTGGAGTGTACTTCAGGGCTCCGGGGAGCTGTTTTTT.

The V call is TRBV28, the J call TRBJ1-2, with 9 bases fitting TRBD1. Germline V gene data show CDR1 as MDHEN and CDR2 as SYDVKM. V lost 4 bases, J lost 6 bases, and 9 bases stayed unmatched. CDR3 length equals 15 residues. The CDR3 DNA reads as TGTGCCAGCAGTTCATATACCACAGGGGGCGATGGCTACACCTTC. Amino acid sequence: CASSSYTTGGDGYTF.

The gene calls are TRBV30 and TRBJ2-7; D call uncertain. Trimming removed 0 bases from V and 5 bases from J, with 5 bases in between. CDR3 length: 11 amino acids. Germline CDR1 GTSNPN, CDR2 SVGIG (reference sequence). DNA of the CDR3: TGTGCCTGGAGTGTACTCCACGAGCAGTACTTC. Its translation is CAWSVLHEQYF. Full variable domain (outside the CDR3, taken from reference TRBV30 and TRBJ2-7): SQTIHQWPATLVQPVGSPLSLECTVEGTSNPNLYWYRQAAGRGLQLLFYSVGIGQISSEVPQNLSASRPQDRQFILSSKKLLLSDSGFYLCAWSVLHEQYFGPGTRLTVT.

This clone showed up just once. The chain carries TRBV18 and TRBJ1-1; the D is unclear. The CDR3 spans 15 residues. Germline loops: CDR1 KGHSH, CDR2 LQKENI. Trimming cost V 3 bases and J 3 bases, with 14 bases left between them. The CDR3 region is CASSPPGLADTEAFF. The DNA for the CDR3 is TGTGCCAGCTCACCTCCGGGGTTGGCTGACACTGAAGCTTTCTTT.

J is TRBJ2-1 and V is TRBV30; maybe TRBD2 (5 bases). The V end was cut by 5 bases, the J end by 11 bases, with 16 bases between. From germline, CDR1 is GTSNPN and CDR2 SVGIG (reference sequence). CDR3 length equals 12 residues. Here the CDR3 DNA reads TGTGCCTGGGACCCCGGGAACCATCAGCAGTTCTTC. Amino acid sequence: CAWDPGNHQQFF.

The chain is built from TRBV29-1 and TRBJ2-7, with TRBD2 matching over 7 bases. The CDR3 is 15 residues long. The germline gives CDR1 SQVTM, CDR2 ANQGSEA. V shed 7 bases and J 3 bases; nucleotides not matched to a gene: 15. DNA for the CDR3: TGCAGCGCCCTGGGGGGACTACCAACTATCTACGAGCAGTACTTC. As protein: CSALGGLPTIYEQYF.

The chain uses TRBV30 and TRBJ2-1; perhaps TRBD2 as D (7 bases). The CDR3 length is 15 residues. V was shortened by 3 bases and J by 7 bases, with 19 bases between the two germline ends. CDR1 is GTSNPN, CDR2 SVGIG, per germline (reference sequence). The CDR3: CAWSGGLASDNEQFF. The CDR3 DNA follows: TGTGCCTGGAGCGGGGGGCTAGCGTCAGATAATGAGCAGTTCTTC.

The rearrangement links TRBV5-1 to TRBJ1-1; possible D gene TRBD1, 6 bases. Trimming shortened V by 0 bases and J by 5 bases, and 8 bases separated the two germline ends. Germline lookup yields CDR1 SGHRS and CDR2 YFSETQ. This CDR3 contains 13 residues. For the CDR3, the DNA is TGCGCCAGCAGCTTGGCAGGGGAAACTGAAGCTTTCTTT. It is translated as CASSLAGETEAFF.

The chain links TRBV9 to TRBJ2-6; 7 nucleotides line up with TRBD1. This CDR3 region has 12 residues. The germline V gene has CDR1 SGDLS and CDR2 YYNGEE. The CDR3 bases are TGTGCAGGGGGCGCTGGGGCCAACGTCCTGACTTTC. It specifies CAGGAGANVLTF.

The CDR3, as DNA: TGTGCCAGCAGTGAAAGTTGGGGAGGGCGGAATCAGCCCCAGCATTTT. Its protein is CASSESWGGRNQPQHF. This sequence joins TRBV6-1 and TRBJ1-5; D remains unclear. The germline CDR1 and CDR2 sequences are MNHNS and SASEGT. The CDR3 consists of 16 residues. V was trimmed by 2 bases and J by 4 bases, leaving 15 bases between them.

The rearrangement uses TRBV5-1 and TRBJ1-2, with D perhaps TRBD1 (6 bases). The germline gives CDR1 SGHRS, CDR2 YFSETQ. CDR3 length: 13 residues. V gave up 2 bases and J gave up 3 bases, with 8 bases separating them. CDR3 in amino acids: CASSFAGDYGYTF. The CDR3 nucleotides read TGCGCCAGCAGCTTTGCAGGGGACTATGGCTACACCTTC.

V is TRBV2 and J is TRBJ2-7, with TRBD1 matching 10 bases. CDR1 and CDR2 (germline): SNHLY, FYNNEI. There are 15 residues in the CDR3. The trim removed 7 bases at V and 3 bases at J, leaving 9 bases unmatched. CDR3 sequence (DNA): TGTGCCAGCACCTGGGATGGGGACAGGGGCTACGAGCAGTACTTC. Translation gives CASTWDGDRGYEQYF.

This chain connects TRBV6-5 to TRBJ1-4, with a tentative D call TRBD1 (5 bases). The CDR3 totals 15 residues. Germline loops: CDR1 MNHEY, CDR2 SVGAGI. V was cut by 2 bases and J by 4 bases, with 11 bases left in between. CDR3 in amino acids: CASSYGGTRNEKLFF. CDR3 coding DNA: TGTGCCAGCAGTTACGGAGGGACTCGTAATGAAAAACTGTTTTTT.

This clone was seen a few times. The CDR3 is CASSDATGGTDTQYF. CDR3 sequence (DNA): TGTGCCAGCAGTGACGCCACAGGGGGCACAGATACGCAGTATTTT. The chain is built from TRBV6-1 and TRBJ2-3, with TRBD1 identical over 7 bases. Looked up from germline, CDR1 is MNHNS and CDR2 is SASEGT. Trimming at V came to 3 bases and at J to 1 base, leaving 4 bases not matched to a gene. The CDR3 covers 15 residues.